Below are 9 T cell receptor beta chains sequenced from a single sample in a study of cytomegalovirus exposure and HLA in healthy donors. PCR involved 60 Vbeta and 13 Jbeta primers. Clones were read by immunoSEQ multiplex PCR, and TCRdb kept only the in-frame ones, dropping some. The sample has 150,000 to 250,000 clones, and its top ten clones hold less than 0.9%. The sequenced material came from PBMCs. Receptors originate from a boy aged 5 to 17 in good health and CMV-seronegative.

This CDR3 reads CAISEQENTEAFF. The CDR3 nucleotides read TGTGCCATCAGTGAACAGGAGAACACTGAAGCTTTCTTT. The rearrangement joins TRBV10-3 to TRBJ1-1, with D possibly being TRBD1 (5 bases). Trimming took 3 bases from V and 1 from J, leaving 6 bases between them. The CDR3 totals 13 residues. Germline loops: CDR1 ENHRY, CDR2 SYGVKD.

The chain employs TRBV19 and TRBJ1-2, with TRBD1 identical over 12 bases. Trimming cost V 9 bases and J 5 bases; bases outside gene matches: 10. Germline V CDR1 and CDR2: LNHDA, SQIVND (reference sequence). The CDR3 covers 15 residues. The CDR3 loop is CASGGTGGIRYGYTF. The CDR3 nucleotides are TGTGCCAGCGGAGGGACAGGGGGCATTAGGTATGGCTACACCTTC.

V is TRBV11-2 and J is TRBJ2-7; TRBD2 matches at 9 bases. With 4 bases clipped from V and 4 bases from J, the junction kept 11 bases outside the gene matches. Germline V gives CDR1 SGHAT, CDR2 FQNNGV. The CDR3 spans 16 residues. CDR3 protein: CASSWPRAGGRYEQYF. The CDR3 DNA reads TGTGCCAGCAGCTGGCCCAGAGCGGGGGGACGTTACGAGCAGTACTTC.

The V and J genes are TRBV2 and TRBJ2-7; maybe TRBD1 (5 bases). The CDR3 is made up of 18 amino acids. Germline lookup yields CDR1 SNHLY and CDR2 FYNNEI. V was shortened by 7 bases and J by 4 bases, with 29 bases between the two germline ends. CDR3 region: CASNSMDILRLLGYEQYF. CDR3 DNA: TGTGCCAGCAATTCGATGGACATCCTGAGGCTATTGGGTTACGAGCAGTACTTC.

The CDR3 loop is CASMSGPNQPQHF. The CDR3 bases are TGTGCCAGTATGTCAGGCCCCAATCAGCCCCAGCATTTT. The V gene is TRBV19, the J gene TRBJ1-5; D remains unclear. CDR3 length: 13 amino acids. The V end was cut by 7 bases, the J end by 3 bases, with 10 bases between. CDR1 and CDR2 from the germline V gene are LNHDA and SQIVND (reference sequence).

V gene TRBV4-3 combines with J gene TRBJ2-6; TRBD1 matches at 9 bases. Germline CDR1 LGHNA, CDR2 YSLEER. There are 17 residues in the CDR3. With 1 base clipped from V and 2 bases from J, the junction kept 3 bases outside the gene matches. CDR3 coding DNA: TGCGCCAGCAGCCAAGTTGGACAGGGGCCTGGGGCCAACGTCCTGACTTTC. Translation gives CASSQVGQGPGANVLTF.

The chain links TRBV29-1 to TRBJ2-1; 9 bases line up with TRBD2. The CDR3 totals 14 residues. The trim removed 2 bases at V and 10 bases at J, leaving 9 bases unmatched. CDR1 is SQVTM and CDR2 is ANQGSEA in the germline V gene. The CDR3 region has the DNA TGCAGCGTTGAATCAGGCCTAGCGGGACTAGAGCAGTTCTTC. Its protein product is CSVESGLAGLEQFF.

The chain carries TRBV30 and TRBJ1-1; no reliable D call. From germline, CDR1 is GTSNPN and CDR2 SVGIG (reference sequence). The CDR3 spans 11 residues. The CDR3 sequence is CGVIRDTEAFF. The CDR3 DNA sequence: TGTGGGGTGATACGGGACACTGAAGCTTTCTTT.

The V gene is TRBV15, the J gene TRBJ2-1, with 8 bases lining up with TRBD2. Germline loops: CDR1 LNHNV, CDR2 YYDKDF (reference sequence). This CDR3 contains 18 residues. With V trimmed by 0 bases and J by 7 bases, 14 bases remained unmatched. The CDR3: CATSREGLWAGGGNEQFF. In DNA form, the CDR3 reads TGTGCCACCAGCAGAGAGGGCCTCTGGGCGGGGGGCGGGAATGAGCAGTTCTTC.